Listed here are 9 T cell receptor beta chains from one sample, sequenced in a study of shared clonotypes between healthy human individuals. Generated by immunoSEQ multiplex PCR, the TCRdb table keeps only in-frame clones and is missing some. The sample records about 590,000 clones, around 95% being singletons. Naive CD8 populations comprised CD45RO-negative cells positively selected for CCR7, excluding terminally differentiated effector memory CD45RA+ cells. Source material: naive CD8+ T cells sorted from blood. The receptors stem from a woman under 40 in good health.

The chain joins TRBV13 to TRBJ1-2, with 10 nucleotides matching TRBD1. The CDR3 covers 13 residues. Per germline, CDR1 PRHDT and CDR2 FYEKMQ (reference sequence). Trimming took 4 bases from V and 8 from J; bases not matched to a gene: 4. CDR3 nucleotide sequence: TGTGCCAGCAGCTACGACAGGGGGCCCGGCTACACCTTC. Residues: CASSYDRGPGYTF.

The genes are TRBV2 and TRBJ2-7; possibly TRBD1 or TRBD2 for D (5 bases each). Germline V gene sequence: CDR1 SNHLY, CDR2 FYNNEI. CDR3 length equals 11 residues. V lost 2 bases and J 8 bases, leaving 7 bases between the germline ends. CDR3 sequence reads: CASSERGQQYF. DNA for the CDR3: TGTGCCAGCAGTGAAAGGGGACAGCAGTACTTC.

CDR3 nucleotide sequence: TGTGCCAGCAGCTTAGCTAGCAATCAGCCCCAGCATTTT. This codes for CASSLASNQPQHF. The chain couples TRBV7-9 to TRBJ1-5; no definite D call. V lost 0 bases, J lost 0 bases, and 0 bases lay in between. Germline loops: CDR1 SEHNR, CDR2 FQNEAQ (reference sequence). The CDR3 loop spans 13 amino acids.

J is TRBJ2-1 and V is TRBV28, with TRBD2 identical over 12 bases. Germline trimming cut 6 bases from V and 13 bases from J; bases unmatched to any gene: 7. The germline V gene has CDR1 MDHEN and CDR2 SYDVKM. The CDR3 has 13 amino acids. Written as DNA, the CDR3 is TGTGCCAGCAGCTATGGACTAGCGGGAACCCAGTTCTTC. It codes for CASSYGLAGTQFF.

This chain uses TRBV5-1 with TRBJ1-2; TRBD1 matches at 8 bases. This CDR3 contains 16 residues. With V trimmed by 0 bases and J by 4 bases, 8 bases remained unmatched. Germline V gene sequence: CDR1 SGHRS, CDR2 YFSETQ. This CDR3 reads CASSLVGTGMLYGYTF. The CDR3 DNA reads as TGCGCCAGCAGCTTGGTAGGGACAGGAATGCTCTATGGCTACACCTTC.

The J gene is TRBJ2-5, the V gene TRBV27; 8 positions agree with TRBD1. The J call could be wrong; TRBJ2-7 is a better fit for the DNA end. The germline V gene encodes CDR1 MNHEY and CDR2 SMNVEV (reference sequence). The CDR3 consists of 15 residues. The CDR3: CASSAGQGGYYEQYF. The CDR3 bases are TGTGCCAGCAGTGCAGGACAGGGAGGTTACTACGAGCAGTACTTC.

The chain couples TRBV28 to TRBJ2-7; D is ambiguous. The CDR3 is made up of 14 amino acids. The germline gives CDR1 MDHEN, CDR2 SYDVKM. Trimming removed 5 bases from V and 2 bases from J, with 13 bases in between. The CDR3, as DNA: TGTGCCAGCAGTCTATCATACGAAACCTACGAGCAGTACTTC. Translated, it gives CASSLSYETYEQYF.

The chain couples TRBV7-9 to TRBJ2-5; no reliable D call. CDR1 and CDR2 (germline): SEHNR, FQNEAQ (reference sequence). V was shortened by 8 bases and J by 5 bases, with 6 bases between the two germline ends. The CDR3 is made up of 10 amino acids. The CDR3 region is CASEDETQYF. In DNA form, the CDR3 reads TGTGCCAGCGAGGATGAGACCCAGTACTTC.

V usage is TRBV27 and J usage is TRBJ2-1, with TRBD2 matching over 12 bases. This CDR3 is 15 amino acids long. The ends lost 5 bases at V and 8 bases at J; junction bases unmatched: 7. CDR1 MNHEY and CDR2 SMNVEV come from the germline V gene (reference sequence). The CDR3 sequence is CASSELAGGFDEQFF. CDR3 DNA: TGTGCCAGCAGTGAGCTAGCGGGAGGGTTCGATGAGCAGTTCTTC.